These T cell receptor beta chains were read from a single sample in a study of control samples from healthy donors and cancer patients. Assay: immunoSEQ multiplex PCR; the TCRdb copy retains only in-frame clones and omits some. The sample carries about 130,000 clones, roughly 94% recorded once. Sequencing used PBMCs. Receptors originate from a man aged 55 to 70 with colorectal cancer. The CDR3 runs from the conserved cysteine through the conserved F or W. D genes are given only for firm matches. Clone size, where shown, is once, few, many, or a class for clones that have expanded.

d_call,clone_size,j_call,v_call,cdr3_nt,cdr3_aa
TRBD1,.,TRBJ1-5,TRBV27,TGTGCCAGCGGTTTACAGGGGGCCAATCAGCCCCAGCATTTT,CASGLQGANQPQHF
.,.,TRBJ2-7,TRBV2,TGTGCCAGCGCAAAGGAATTGACTACCTACGAGCAGTACTTC,CASAKELTTYEQYF
.,.,TRBJ2-5,TRBV7-2,TGTGCCAGCAGCTTGGGAGCTGGGGAGACCCAGTACTTC,CASSLGAGETQYF
.,.,TRBJ2-7,TRBV18,TGTGCCAGCTCACCAGGGGGTCTCTACGAGCAGTACTTC,CASSPGGLYEQYF
TRBD1,.,TRBJ2-5,TRBV6-6,TGTGCCAGCAGCCGGGAAATCGGACAGGCCCAAGAGACCCAGTACTTC,CASSREIGQAQETQYF
TRBD1,.,TRBJ2-5,TRBV9,TGTGCCAGCAGCCCACGACAGGGCGGTTGGGAGACCCAGTACTTC,CASSPRQGGWETQYF
.,.,TRBJ2-2,TRBV11-3,TGTGCCAGCAGCTTAGTGTGGGGCAGCACCGGGGAGCTGTTTTTT,CASSLVWGSTGELFF
.,.,TRBJ1-1,TRBV19,TGTGCCAGTAACGAGGGGGGCCTGGACACTGAAGCTTTCTTT,CASNEGGLDTEAFF
TRBD1,.,TRBJ2-5,TRBV28,TGTGCCAGCAGTAGAGACAGGGTGGCGAAGACCCAGTACTTC,CASSRDRVAKTQYF
.,.,TRBJ2-5,TRBV5-1,TGCGCCAGCAGCACCGGCGCGGTAGGCTCCCAAGAGACCCAGTACTTC,CASSTGAVGSQETQYF
TRBD1,.,TRBJ2-5,TRBV7-2,TGTGCCAGCAGCTCCGGACAGGGGAAGAGAGAGACCCAGTACTTC,CASSSGQGKRETQYF
TRBD1,once,TRBJ1-6,TRBV19,TGTGCCAGTTCTGGCTCCGGGACAGGGGGCGAACCCCTCCACTTT,CASSGSGTGGEPLHF
.,.,TRBJ1-2,TRBV5-1,TGCGCCAGCAGCCCTAAGGCCCTTCAGGACTATGGCTACACCTTC,CASSPKALQDYGYTF
TRBD2,.,TRBJ2-5,TRBV4-2,TGTGCCAGCAGCCAAGGTCTCCTAAGGGGGACGGGGGGGCGACAAGAGACCCAGTACTTC,CASSQGLLRGTGGRQETQYF
TRBD1,.,TRBJ1-5,TRBV12-5,TGTGCTAGTGCCGAATCAGGGGGTGGTCAGCCCCAGCATTTT,CASAESGGGQPQHF
.,.,TRBJ2-5,TRBV29-1,TGCAGCGTTCTAGGGGTCATGGGTTACCAAGAGACCCAGTACTTC,CSVLGVMGYQETQYF
TRBD1,.,TRBJ2-7,TRBV10-3,TGTGCCACCTGGACAGGGCTGGGGTCCTACGAGCAGTACTTC,CATWTGLGSYEQYF
.,.,TRBJ2-5,TRBV5-1,TGCGCCAGCAGCTTGTCGGGTGGGGTCGGAGAGACCCAGTACTTC,CASSLSGGVGETQYF
TRBD1,.,TRBJ1-1,TRBV6-5,TGTGCCAGCCCCGGGACAGGGGGGAACACTGAAGCTTTCTTT,CASPGTGGNTEAFF
.,.,TRBJ1-6,TRBV24-1,TGTGCCACCAGTGATGGGAACTATAATTCACCCCTCCACTTT,CATSDGNYNSPLHF
.,.,TRBJ2-3,TRBV6-2/TRBV6-3,TGTGCCAGCAGTTTGGGGGCTAGCTGGGGGGATACGCAGTATTTT,CASSLGASWGDTQYF
.,.,TRBJ1-2,TRBV7-9,TGTGCCAGCAGCTTAGTCGCGGGGGACTATGGCTACACCTTC,CASSLVAGDYGYTF
.,once,TRBJ2-1,TRBV29-1,TGCAGCGTTGAAGTCGCAGGGGACAATGAGCAGTTCTTC,CSVEVAGDNEQFF
.,.,TRBJ1-2,TRBV18,TGTGCCAGCTCACCCCCCGCAGGGAGCTATGGCTACACCTTC,CASSPPAGSYGYTF
TRBD1,once,TRBJ1-2,TRBV24-1,TGTGCCACCAGTGACGGACAGGGGTATGCTGGCTACACCTTC,CATSDGQGYAGYTF
.,.,TRBJ1-4,TRBV6-1,TGTGCCAGCAGTGAAGCGTCAGCAACTAATGAAAAACTGTTTTTT,CASSEASATNEKLFF
TRBD1,.,TRBJ1-3,TRBV12-3/TRBV12-4,TGTGCCAGCAAACAGGGGGCAGCCAACACCATATATTTT,CASKQGAANTIYF
.,.,TRBJ2-1,TRBV5-6,TGTGCCAGCAGCACCTTAGGGAATGAGCAGTTCTTC,CASSTLGNEQFF
.,.,TRBJ1-1,TRBV19,TGTGCCAGTAGATCTCCGACCGGGAGGAGCACTGAAGCTTTCTTT,CASRSPTGRSTEAFF
TRBD2,.,TRBJ2-5,TRBV4-2,TGTGCCAGCAGCCAAGGAGCTAGCGGGGGGGCAGACCAAGAGACCCAGTACTTC,CASSQGASGGADQETQYF
TRBD1,.,TRBJ2-7,TRBV19,TGTGCCAGTAGTCCCGACAGGGGAGGCTTGAGCTACGAGCAGTACTTC,CASSPDRGGLSYEQYF
.,.,TRBJ2-7,TRBV18,TGTGCCAGCTCACTCGGACAGAACTACGAGCAGTACTTC,CASSLGQNYEQYF
TRBD2,.,TRBJ2-3,TRBV3-1/TRBV3-2,TGTGCCAGCAGCCCGGGACTAGCGCGGGATACGCAGTATTTT,CASSPGLARDTQYF
TRBD1,.,TRBJ1-2,TRBV6-2/TRBV6-3,TGTGCCAGCAGTTGGTCTGGACAGGGGCGAGGCTACACCTTC,CASSWSGQGRGYTF
TRBD2,.,TRBJ2-5,TRBV5-6,TGTGCCAGCAGCTTGGGCGGTAGCGGGGGGGCCAGGGAGACCCAGTACTTC,CASSLGGSGGARETQYF
.,.,TRBJ1-2,TRBV3-1/TRBV3-2,TGTGCCAGCAGCCAAGAAGGGGCCGGACACTATGGCTACACCTTC,CASSQEGAGHYGYTF
.,.,TRBJ1-4,TRBV27,TGTGCCAGCAGTTCCCTCGGTAGATATGAAAAACTGTTTTTT,CASSSLGRYEKLFF
.,.,TRBJ1-4,TRBV5-1,TGCGCCAGCAGCTTGGACAGTAATGAAAAACTGTTTTTT,CASSLDSNEKLFF
TRBD1,once,TRBJ2-5,TRBV7-6,TGTGCCAGCAGTTTATTCAGGGGGCAGGTAGAGACCCAGTACTTC,CASSLFRGQVETQYF
.,.,TRBJ1-5,TRBV28,TGTGCCAGCAGTCGAGGGGACTTGGGCAATCAGCCCCAGCATTTT,CASSRGDLGNQPQHF
TRBD1,.,TRBJ1-1,TRBV27,TGTGCCAGCAGTTTTCACAGGGGCACTGAAGCTTTCTTT,CASSFHRGTEAFF
TRBD1,.,TRBJ1-4,TRBV6-5,TGTGCCAGCAGTTCCGGGACAGGGAATGAAAAACTGTTTTTT,CASSSGTGNEKLFF
.,few,TRBJ2-3,TRBV18,TGTGCCAGCTCACCACCAGTTACAGATACGCAGTATTTT,CASSPPVTDTQYF
.,.,TRBJ1-2,TRBV19,TGTGCCAGTAGTTCCCCGACGGGCAGCTATGGCTACACCTTC,CASSSPTGSYGYTF
TRBD1,.,TRBJ1-1,TRBV27,TGTGCCAGCAGTTTATATTCAGGGGGAAACACTGAAGCTTTCTTT,CASSLYSGGNTEAFF
.,.,TRBJ2-2,TRBV7-2,TGTGCCAGCAGCTTAGATCCGGGTGCCAAATTTACCGGGGAGCTGTTTTTT,CASSLDPGAKFTGELFF
.,.,TRBJ1-3,TRBV27,TGTGCCAGCAGTTTATCCGGGACGGCGAACACCATATATTTT,CASSLSGTANTIYF
TRBD1,.,TRBJ1-1,TRBV13,TGTGCCAGCAGCTTAGCGGGCAGGGGGCGATGGGGTGAAGCTTTCTTT,CASSLAGRGRWGEAFF
TRBD2,.,TRBJ2-2,TRBV6-1,TGTGCCAGCAGTGAAATGGGGACTAGTGCCGGGGAGCTGTTTTTT,CASSEMGTSAGELFF
TRBD1,.,TRBJ1-1,TRBV5-1,TGCGCCAGCAAAACAGGGGAGGGAACTGAAGCTTTCTTT,CASKTGEGTEAFF
.,.,TRBJ1-1,TRBV5-4,TGTGCCAGCAGCTCTCAGGGAGAGGGGACTGAAGCTTTCTTT,CASSSQGEGTEAFF
.,.,TRBJ2-3,TRBV9,TGTGCCAGCAGCCGGGATACTAGCACAGATACGCAGTATTTT,CASSRDTSTDTQYF
.,.,TRBJ1-5,TRBV30,TGTGCCTGGAGTGTACAGGAGGGGTCCAGCCCCCAGCATTTT,CAWSVQEGSSPQHF
.,.,TRBJ1-1,TRBV18,TGTGCCAGCTCACCAGGGGTGTCTTGGAACACTGAAGCTTTCTTT,CASSPGVSWNTEAFF
.,.,TRBJ1-2,TRBV19,TGTGCCAGTAGTCCCAGGGGCGACTATGGCTACACCTTC,CASSPRGDYGYTF
.,.,TRBJ2-3,TRBV27,TGTGCCAGCAGTTTATCACGGGTAGGGGATACGCAGTATTTT,CASSLSRVGDTQYF
TRBD1,.,TRBJ1-2,TRBV6-6,TGTGCCAGCACCTCGGACAGGCGTCACTATGGCTACACCTTC,CASTSDRRHYGYTF
TRBD1,.,TRBJ1-2,TRBV4-1,TGCGCCAGCAGCCAACCGACAGGGTTTGATGGCTACACCTTC,CASSQPTGFDGYTF
.,.,TRBJ1-2,TRBV11-2,TGTGCCAGCAGCTTAGGACAGGACTATGGCTACACCTTC,CASSLGQDYGYTF
.,.,TRBJ2-7,TRBV6-5,TGTGCCAGCAGCCTAGAAGGGGGAATGAGTGGTGAGCAGTACTTC,CASSLEGGMSGEQYF